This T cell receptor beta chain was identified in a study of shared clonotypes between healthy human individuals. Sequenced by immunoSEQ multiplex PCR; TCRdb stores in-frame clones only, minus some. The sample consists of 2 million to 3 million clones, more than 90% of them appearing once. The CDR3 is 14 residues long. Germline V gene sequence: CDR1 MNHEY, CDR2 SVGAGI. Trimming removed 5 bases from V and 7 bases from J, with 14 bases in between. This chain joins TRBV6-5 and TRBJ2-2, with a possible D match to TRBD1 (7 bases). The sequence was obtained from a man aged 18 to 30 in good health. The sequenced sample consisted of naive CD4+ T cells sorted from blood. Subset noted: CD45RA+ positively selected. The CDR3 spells CASSQAGGGGELFF. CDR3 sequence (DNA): TGTGCCAGCAGTCAAGCAGGGGGAGGCGGGGAGCTGTTTTTT.